A single sample gave rise to the 3 T cell receptor beta chains below, sequenced in a study of cytomegalovirus exposure and HLA in healthy donors. The PCR ran on 60 Vbeta and 13 Jbeta primers. Using immunoSEQ multiplex PCR, the repertoire was profiled, and TCRdb retains in-frame clones only, with some absent. Seen here are some 150,000 clones, approximately 80% observed once, and the top ten hold about 1.3%. The sample comprised PBMCs. The source is a woman in her 50s in good health and CMV-seronegative.

This clone was counted between two and nine times. The CDR3 spells CASSSNAGGNEKLFF. In nucleotides, the CDR3 is TGCGCCAGCAGCTCGAATGCGGGGGGGAATGAAAAACTGTTTTTT. The chain links TRBV5-1 to TRBJ1-4; the D gene is possibly TRBD1 (5 bases). The CDR3 sequence is 15 residues long. CDR1 is SGHRS, CDR2 YFSETQ, per germline. V dropped 3 bases and J dropped 5 bases, with 14 bases sitting between them.

The chain carries TRBV4-1 and TRBJ2-7; TRBD2 agrees at 8 bases. Germline V lookup: CDR1 MGHRA, CDR2 YSYEKL. CDR3 length: 15 residues. Unmatched junction bases numbered 4, after V lost 0 bases and J lost 3 bases. The CDR3, as DNA: TGCGCCAGCAGCCAAGAGACTAGCGAGAACTACGAGCAGTACTTC. Protein sequence: CASSQETSENYEQYF.

This sequence joins TRBV27 and TRBJ2-7, with D possibly matching TRBD1 (5 bases). The CDR3 spans 13 residues. V dropped 7 bases and J dropped 7 bases, with 17 bases sitting between them. From germline, CDR1 is MNHEY and CDR2 SMNVEV (reference sequence). The CDR3 sequence: CASKAPGSYEQYF. The CDR3 nucleotides are TGTGCCAGCAAGGCGCCAGGGTCTTATGAGCAGTACTTC.